Listed here are 21 T cell receptor beta chains from one sample, sequenced in a study of blood T cell repertoires in COVID-19. The repertoire was sequenced with immunoSEQ multiplex PCR; TCRdb's copy has only in-frame clones and lacks some. The sample contains under 65,000 clones, approximately 75% of which appear only once. The sequencing input was peripheral blood. The receptor set was obtained from a man aged 55 to 69 with COVID-19, enrolled during active disease.

The chain links TRBV5-4 to TRBJ2-5; 11 nucleotides match TRBD1. CDR3 length equals 15 residues. The germline CDR1 and CDR2 sequences are SGHNT and YYREEE (reference sequence). Unmatched junction bases numbered 3, after V lost 0 bases and J lost 5 bases. CDR3 protein: CASSLDGDRGETQYF. CDR3 nucleotides: TGTGCCAGCAGCTTGGACGGGGACAGGGGGGAGACCCAGTACTTC.

J is TRBJ2-5 and V is TRBV6-6; unclear D gene. Germline-derived CDR1 and CDR2 are MNHNY and SVGAGI (reference sequence). This CDR3 spans 14 amino acids. Trimming removed 1 base from V and 2 bases from J, with 8 bases in between. The CDR3, as DNA: TGTGCCAGCAGTTACTGGGCAGATCAAGAGACCCAGTACTTC. Amino acids: CASSYWADQETQYF.

This clone was counted once. The chain joins TRBV11-3 to TRBJ2-4, with 8 bases that match TRBD2. This CDR3 has 16 amino acids. The V gene's germline CDR1 is SGHNT and CDR2 YENEEA. Trimming removed 5 bases from V and 6 bases from J; junction bases left unmatched: 12. The CDR3 DNA follows: TGTGCCAGCAGCCCCGGCGGGGGGCGCCAGGGAAACATTCAGTACTTC. Translation gives CASSPGGGRQGNIQYF.

The table lists this clone with a count of one. The gene calls are TRBV3-1 (or the pseudogene TRBV3-2) and TRBJ2-5, with D possibly TRBD1 on 5 matching bases. CDR3 length equals 12 residues. In germline, CDR1 is LGHDT, CDR2 YNNKEL (reference sequence). V was trimmed by 3 bases and J by 5 bases, leaving 7 bases between them. CDR3: CASSQQGETQYF. The CDR3 nucleotides read TGTGCCAGCAGCCAGCAGGGCGAGACCCAGTACTTC.

V gene TRBV9 combines with J gene TRBJ1-4, with TRBD1 matching 8 bases. Germline V gene data show CDR1 as SGDLS and CDR2 as YYNGEE. Trimming at V came to 3 bases and at J to 7 bases, leaving 5 bases not matched to a gene. The CDR3 is 14 residues long. The CDR3 sequence is CASSALGQAEKLFF. The CDR3 nucleotides are TGTGCCAGCAGCGCATTGGGACAGGCTGAAAAACTGTTTTTT.

The chain combines TRBV18 with TRBJ2-7; D is undetermined. This CDR3 is built from 15 residues. In germline, CDR1 is KGHSH, CDR2 LQKENI. Trimming removed 4 bases from V and 5 bases from J, with 18 bases in between. Written as DNA, the CDR3 is TGTGCCAGCTCACAAACAATGGGCGCAATACACGAGCAGTACTTC. It is translated as CASSQTMGAIHEQYF.

This clone was seen a few times. CDR3 nucleotide sequence: TGTGCCAGCAGCTCATTAGCGCGCAGCACAGATACGCAGTATTTT. Residues: CASSSLARSTDTQYF. This sequence joins TRBV5-5 and TRBJ2-3; D might be TRBD2 (5 bases). CDR3 size: 15 residues. CDR1 and CDR2 (germline): SGHKS, YYEKEE (reference sequence). V lost 3 bases to trimming and J lost 0 bases, with 11 bases between them. Full variable domain (rest looked up from reference TRBV5-5 and TRBJ2-3): DAGVTQSPTHLIKTRGQQVTLRCSPISGHKSVSWYQQVLGQGPQFIFQYYEKEERGRGNFPDRFSARQFPNYSSELNVNALLLGDSALYLCASSSLARSTDTQYFGPGTRLTVL.

The chain recombines TRBV21-1 with TRBJ1-2; TRBD1, as called in the table, went unchecked against the DNA. TRBV21-1 is designated a pseudogene. This CDR3 spans 13 amino acids. The CDR3 reads CASSKEQYYGYTF. As DNA, the CDR3 is TGTGCCAGCAGCAAAGAACAGTATTATGGCTACACCTTC.

The chain has TRBV9 and TRBJ1-1; TRBD1 agrees at 9 bases. Germline loops: CDR1 SGDLS, CDR2 YYNGEE. Losses at the gene ends were 3 bases for V and 4 bases for J; bases not matched to a gene: 7. The CDR3 totals 15 residues. The CDR3 DNA sequence: TGTGCCAGCAGCGCCAGACAGGGGGGCGGCACTGAAGCTTTCTTT. Encoded protein: CASSARQGGGTEAFF.

The J gene is TRBJ2-1, the V gene TRBV13, with 8 positions matching TRBD2. CDR1 and CDR2 (germline): PRHDT, FYEKMQ (reference sequence). The junction had 0 bases not matched to a gene; V was cut back by 3 bases and J by 2 bases. The CDR3 length is 14 residues. The CDR3 bases are TGTGCCAGCAGCTTGCGGGGGGCCTACAATGAGCAGTTCTTC. Protein product: CASSLRGAYNEQFF.

The chain couples TRBV11-2 to TRBJ1-3; D may be TRBD1 (6 bases). The germline CDR1 and CDR2 sequences are SGHAT and FQNNGV. V lost 4 bases, J lost 2 bases, and 9 bases lay in between. The CDR3 is 14 amino acids. CDR3 sequence: CASSSRQAGNTIYF. As DNA, the CDR3 is TGTGCCAGCAGCTCAAGACAGGCTGGAAACACCATATATTTT.

The J gene is TRBJ1-5, the V gene TRBV9; maybe TRBD1 (6 bases). The CDR3 totals 16 residues. Germline loops: CDR1 SGDLS, CDR2 YYNGEE. Trimming removed 0 bases from V and 0 bases from J, with 10 bases in between. CDR3 residues: CASSVGADSSNQPQHF. For the CDR3, the DNA is TGTGCCAGCAGCGTAGGGGCGGACAGTAGCAATCAGCCCCAGCATTTT.

The J gene is TRBJ1-1, the V gene TRBV5-1; 7 bases align to TRBD1. The trim removed 5 bases at V and 3 bases at J, leaving 7 bases unmatched. The CDR3 length is 14 residues. Looked up from germline, CDR1 is SGHRS and CDR2 is YFSETQ. The CDR3 loop is CASSVDRADTEAFF. CDR3 bases: TGCGCCAGCAGTGTCGACAGGGCGGACACTGAAGCTTTCTTT.

This clone was recorded once. The chain has TRBV5-6 and TRBJ1-2; D is ambiguous. V was pared by 0 bases and J by 9 bases, with 18 bases between. Germline V gene data show CDR1 as SGHDT and CDR2 as YYEEEE. The CDR3 loop spans 15 amino acids. The CDR3 sequence: CASSLVTGALYRYTF. The CDR3 nucleotides are TGTGCCAGCAGCTTGGTGACCGGAGCCTTATATCGCTACACCTTC.

The chain uses TRBV13 and TRBJ2-1; TRBD1 is a possible D gene (6 bases). V gave up 5 bases and J gave up 2 bases, with 13 bases separating them. Germline V gene lookup returns CDR1 PRHDT and CDR2 FYEKMQ (reference sequence). The CDR3 covers 15 residues. The CDR3 DNA is TGTGCCAGCAGCCCCCCCGGACAGACCTACAATGAGCAGTTCTTC. It translates to CASSPPGQTYNEQFF.

The chain recombines TRBV7-6 with TRBJ2-7, with 7 bases matching TRBD1. The CDR3 spans 15 residues. The germline CDR1 and CDR2 sequences are SGHVS and FNYEAQ. After removal of 1 base from V and 6 bases from J, the junction contained 9 bases not matched to a gene. CDR3 region: CASSLEGDRVAEQYF. CDR3 in DNA: TGTGCCAGCAGCTTAGAAGGGGACAGAGTGGCCGAGCAGTACTTC.

This chain connects TRBV11-2 to TRBJ2-3; D might be TRBD2 (6 bases). V dropped 5 bases and J dropped 11 bases, with 14 bases sitting between them. In germline, CDR1 is SGHAT, CDR2 FQNNGV. This CDR3 spans 12 amino acids. The CDR3 protein is CASSPTRLGQYF. CDR3 coding DNA: TGTGCCAGCAGCCCGACTAGATTAGGGCAGTATTTT.

The J gene is TRBJ2-7, the V gene TRBV5-1; 14 nucleotides align to TRBD2. This CDR3 comprises 16 residues. Trimming cost V 0 bases and J 5 bases; bases outside gene matches: 4. Germline CDR1 SGHRS, CDR2 YFSETQ. The chain's CDR3 is CASSLAGGLAGDEQYF. Here the CDR3 DNA reads TGCGCCAGCAGCTTGGCCGGGGGACTAGCGGGAGACGAGCAGTACTTC.

The V and J genes are TRBV5-1 and TRBJ1-6, with D possibly being TRBD1 (6 bases). CDR3 length: 17 amino acids. V was shortened by 4 bases and J by 6 bases, with 20 bases between the two germline ends. CDR1 and CDR2 from the germline V gene are SGHRS and YFSETQ. This chain's CDR3 is CASSPGSPTGRNSPLHF. CDR3 bases: TGCGCCAGCAGCCCCGGGTCCCCTACAGGGCGTAATTCACCCCTCCACTTT.

The chain combines TRBV7-2 with TRBJ2-1; 9 bases fit TRBD2. The CDR3 extends over 15 amino acids. Germline assignment: CDR1 SGHTA and CDR2 FQGNSA. V lost 5 bases, J lost 7 bases, and 9 bases stayed unmatched. CDR3 bases: TGTGCCAGCAGCCCCCCCGGCGGGGGGGCGAATGAGCAGTTCTTC. The encoded protein is CASSPPGGGANEQFF.

This rearrangement joins TRBV19 to TRBJ2-1; 8 bases fit TRBD2. The CDR3 loop spans 15 amino acids. Germline CDR1 and CDR2: LNHDA and SQIVND (reference sequence). V lost 5 bases to trimming and J lost 0 bases; unmatched junction nucleotides: 3. This chain's CDR3 is CASSPSGSSYNEQFF. The CDR3 DNA is TGTGCCAGTAGTCCGAGCGGGAGCTCCTACAATGAGCAGTTCTTC.